The 28 T cell receptor beta chains below all came from one sample that was sequenced in a study of shared clonotypes between healthy human individuals. Some clones are missing from TCRdb's copy, which holds only in-frame ones; the method was immunoSEQ multiplex PCR. This sample has some 700,000 clones, with 90% found just once. The sample was memory CD8+ T cells from PBMCs. The subset: CD45RO+ cells pooled with CCR7-negative TemRA cells. The receptor set was obtained from a man in his late teens or twenties in good health. Some clones in this sample may be carry-over from other donors' samples.

The V call is TRBV19, the J call TRBJ2-7; no reliable D call. The length of the CDR3 is 15 residues. V gave up 3 bases and J gave up 3 bases, with 15 bases separating them. Per germline, CDR1 LNHDA and CDR2 SQIVND (reference sequence). CDR3 residues: CASSINPPGIYEQYF. CDR3 nucleotides: TGTGCCAGTAGTATCAACCCCCCCGGAATCTACGAGCAGTACTTC.

Points on this clone: A much larger clone is a single base away; this may be a read error. V gene TRBV11-1 combines with J gene TRBJ2-3; D gene unclear. The CDR3 sequence is 12 residues long. V dropped 1 base and J dropped 3 bases, with 2 bases sitting between them. Germline V gives CDR1 SGHAT, CDR2 FQDESV (reference sequence). The chain's CDR3 is CASSLGTDTQYF. CDR3 in DNA: TGTGCCAGCAGCTTAGGTACAGATACGCAGTATTTT.

V usage is TRBV19 and J usage is TRBJ2-5; 9 bases are a match to TRBD2. CDR1 is LNHDA, CDR2 SQIVND, per germline (reference sequence). V lost 1 base to trimming and J lost 6 bases; unmatched junction nucleotides: 6. The CDR3 totals 15 residues. The CDR3 is CASSIGLAGIKTQYF. The CDR3 DNA sequence: TGTGCCAGTAGTATAGGCCTAGCGGGAATAAAGACCCAGTACTTC.

The rearrangement links TRBV27 to TRBJ2-1; 9 bases map to TRBD1. V gave up 5 bases and J gave up 10 bases; unmatched junction bases: 12. CDR3 size: 15 residues. Germline CDR1 reads MNHEY; CDR2 reads SMNVEV (reference sequence). CDR3 DNA: TGTGCCAGCAGTCCACGACAGGGGGTAGAGAAAGAGCAGTTCTTC. Translating gives CASSPRQGVEKEQFF.

The J gene is TRBJ2-7, the V gene TRBV5-1, with 8 bases identical to TRBD1. This CDR3 comprises 13 residues. Trimming cost V 4 bases and J 4 bases; bases outside gene matches: 4. CDR1 SGHRS and CDR2 YFSETQ come from the germline V gene. The DNA of the CDR3 is TGCGCCAGCAGCCCACGGGACAGGTACGAGCAGTACTTC. It specifies CASSPRDRYEQYF.

The chain links TRBV27 to TRBJ2-3; D remains unclear. This CDR3 region has 13 residues. The germline V gene has CDR1 MNHEY and CDR2 SMNVEV (reference sequence). The ends were cut back, 5 bases at V and 14 bases at J, with 20 bases in the middle. The CDR3 DNA sequence: TGTGCCAGCAGTCCCCGCGGCCTACCCTTCTGGTATTTT. Protein: CASSPRGLPFWYF.

The chain joins TRBV27 to TRBJ2-1, with TRBD2 matching 8 bases. V dropped 5 bases and J dropped 2; count of bases not matched to a gene: 20. The CDR3 has 20 residues. Germline values: CDR1 MNHEY, CDR2 SMNVEV (reference sequence). CDR3 sequence reads: CASSNPPGLEWVSTYNEQFF. The CDR3 region has the DNA TGTGCCAGCAGTAACCCCCCGGGACTAGAATGGGTCAGCACCTACAATGAGCAGTTCTTC.

This chain links TRBV5-1 with TRBJ2-1; D perhaps matches TRBD2 (5 bases). Germline V gene lookup returns CDR1 SGHRS and CDR2 YFSETQ. The CDR3 spans 14 residues. The V end lost 3 bases, the J end lost 4 bases, and 11 bases lay between the germline ends. Here the CDR3 DNA reads TGCGCCAGCAGCTCGGAGGACTGGTACAATGAGCAGTTCTTC. Protein: CASSSEDWYNEQFF.

CDR3: CASSQGTGGENEQYF. The CDR3 nucleotides are TGCGCCAGCAGCCAAGGGACAGGGGGCGAAAACGAGCAGTACTTC. The genes are TRBV4-3 and TRBJ2-7, with 11 bases that match TRBD1. Germline CDR1 LGHNA, CDR2 YSLEER. V lost 1 base to trimming and J lost 5 bases; unmatched junction nucleotides: 4. The CDR3 totals 15 residues.

The V call is TRBV5-1, the J call TRBJ2-1; D is unresolved. V dropped 5 bases and J dropped 7 bases, with 10 bases sitting between them. The CDR3 contains 12 residues. Germline V gene sequence: CDR1 SGHRS, CDR2 YFSETQ. CDR3 coding DNA: TGCGCCAGCAGATTCCCTGGGAATGAGCAGTTCTTC. Its translation is CASRFPGNEQFF.

This chain connects TRBV7-6 to TRBJ2-1; D is perhaps TRBD1 (6 bases). The V end lost 0 bases, the J end lost 9 bases, and 18 bases lay between the germline ends. In germline, CDR1 is SGHVS, CDR2 FNYEAQ. This CDR3 contains 16 residues. CDR3 coding DNA: TGTGCCAGCAGCTTAGCCCCCCCCGGGACAAGTAGTGAGCAGTTCTTC. Protein product: CASSLAPPGTSSEQFF.

The chain recombines TRBV7-9 with TRBJ1-2, with 10 bases lining up with TRBD1. CDR1 is SEHNR, CDR2 FQNEAQ, per germline (reference sequence). V gave up 5 bases and J gave up 8 bases; unmatched junction bases: 2. This CDR3 contains 12 residues. The CDR3 DNA reads as TGTGCCAGCAGCGGGACAGGGGCCGGCTACACCTTC. The encoded protein is CASSGTGAGYTF.

The V and J genes are TRBV9 and TRBJ1-3, with 8 bases matching TRBD1. J lost 3 bases, V lost 2 bases, and 4 bases had no gene match. Germline CDR1 SGDLS, CDR2 YYNGEE. The CDR3 spans 15 residues. CDR3 sequence (DNA): TGTGCCAGCAGCGTCAGGGGGCTAGGTGGAAACACCATATATTTT. Protein product: CASSVRGLGGNTIYF.

This clone was detected a few times. The same CDR3 is also encoded by other DNA sequences in this sample. CDR3 sequence: CASSYRAGDQPQHF. CDR3 DNA: TGTGCCAGCAGCTACAGGGCGGGAGATCAGCCCCAGCATTTT. This chain uses TRBV6-5 with TRBJ1-5, with D perhaps TRBD1 (6 bases). The CDR3 is 14 residues long. V dropped 6 bases and J dropped 5 bases, with 14 bases sitting between them. The V gene's germline CDR1 is MNHEY and CDR2 SVGAGI.

The chain joins TRBV6-6 to TRBJ1-5; D ambiguous. Germline V gives CDR1 MNHNY, CDR2 SVGAGI (reference sequence). CDR3 length: 13 amino acids. The V and J ends lost 2 bases and 8 bases respectively, with 10 bases between them. CDR3 nucleotides: TGTGCCAGCAGTTACGCTCTCGGGGAGCCCCAGCATTTT. Translated: CASSYALGEPQHF.

The chain is built from TRBV10-3 and TRBJ2-3; D not resolved. Germline V gives CDR1 ENHRY, CDR2 SYGVKD. Trimming cost V 6 bases and J 6 bases, with 16 bases left between them. The CDR3 length is 14 residues. As DNA, the CDR3 is TGTGCCATCAGCAAACTATTAGCTCCCGATACGCAGTATTTT. Translated: CAISKLLAPDTQYF.

The chain combines TRBV15 with TRBJ2-1; no firm D call. V lost 5 bases, J lost 3 bases, and 20 bases lay in between. Germline V gene data show CDR1 as LNHNV and CDR2 as YYDKDF (reference sequence). The CDR3 runs to 17 residues. Here the CDR3 reads CATSAIKRRTVYNEQFF. For the CDR3, the DNA is TGTGCCACCAGCGCCATCAAAAGACGGACCGTCTACAATGAGCAGTTCTTC.

The chain employs TRBV6-5 and TRBJ2-5; no firm D call. Germline CDR1 is MNHEY and CDR2 is SVGAGI. The CDR3 sequence is 16 residues long. V lost 0 bases, J lost 3 bases, and 14 bases lay in between. In nucleotides, the CDR3 is TGTGCCAGCAGTTACTCGGTCCAGCTGGGGAAAGAGACCCAGTACTTC. Protein sequence: CASSYSVQLGKETQYF.

The V call is TRBV27, the J call TRBJ2-3, with 11 positions matching TRBD2. The CDR3 runs 16 residues. Looked up from germline, CDR1 is MNHEY and CDR2 is SMNVEV (reference sequence). The ends lost 6 bases at V and 2 bases at J; junction bases unmatched: 7. Written as DNA, the CDR3 is TGTGCCAGCAGAACCGGGACTAGCGGATACACAGATACGCAGTATTTT. It specifies CASRTGTSGYTDTQYF.

V is TRBV13 and J is TRBJ2-7; the match to TRBD1 covers 7 bases. V lost 5 bases to trimming and J lost 6 bases; unmatched junction nucleotides: 7. Germline CDR1 PRHDT, CDR2 FYEKMQ (reference sequence). CDR3 length: 13 amino acids. The CDR3 nucleotides read TGTGCCAGCAGCGAGGCAGGGGGTCGCGAGCAGTACTTC. Translation: CASSEAGGREQYF.

The chain employs TRBV7-2 and TRBJ2-7; TRBD1 might be the D (6 bases). Germline V gives CDR1 SGHTA, CDR2 FQGNSA. Trimming shortened V by 5 bases and J by 3 bases, and 17 bases separated the two germline ends. The length of the CDR3 is 15 residues. The CDR3 DNA reads as TGTGCCAGCAGCCCCCCCCAAACAGGGAACTACGAGCAGTACTTC. Translating it yields CASSPPQTGNYEQYF.

The rearrangement joins TRBV5-1 to TRBJ2-7, with D tentatively TRBD1 or TRBD2 (5 bases each). The germline V gene has CDR1 SGHRS and CDR2 YFSETQ. There are 15 residues in the CDR3. The V and J ends lost 2 bases and 0 bases respectively, with 12 bases between them. The chain's CDR3 is CASSLIGTTSYEQYF. For the CDR3, the DNA is TGCGCCAGCAGCTTAATTGGGACCACCTCCTACGAGCAGTACTTC.

This clone was detected only once. The rearrangement joins TRBV7-2 to TRBJ1-5; a weak D match, TRBD1 (6 bases). CDR3 length equals 14 residues. Trimming pared 5 bases from V and 1 base from J, leaving 9 bases between. Per the germline V gene, CDR1 is SGHTA and CDR2 is FQGNSA. The CDR3 here is CASSGGESNQPQHF. The CDR3 region has the DNA TGTGCCAGCAGCGGGGGCGAGAGCAATCAGCCCCAGCATTTT.

The chain has TRBV2 and TRBJ2-3; perhaps TRBD2 as D (6 bases). The V and J ends lost 7 bases and 1 base respectively, with 15 bases between them. Germline V CDR1 and CDR2: SNHLY, FYNNEI. This CDR3 comprises 15 residues. CDR3 sequence (DNA): TGTGCCAGCACCGCCTTGGGGGGAGGCACAGATACGCAGTATTTT. It is translated as CASTALGGGTDTQYF.

The rearrangement joins TRBV4-1 to TRBJ2-1; TRBD1 is a possible D gene (5 bases). The CDR3 runs to 17 residues. Germline V gene data show CDR1 as MGHRA and CDR2 as YSYEKL. The V end lost 3 bases, the J end lost 2 bases, and 17 bases lay between the germline ends. This chain's CDR3 is CASSQSTGRGPYNEQFF. The CDR3 nucleotides are TGCGCCAGCAGCCAGTCAACTGGTAGGGGTCCCTACAATGAGCAGTTCTTC.

V usage is TRBV7-3 and J usage is TRBJ2-1, with TRBD2 matching 13 bases. Germline V gene sequence: CDR1 SGHTA, CDR2 FQGTGA. This CDR3 comprises 16 residues. The trim removed 5 bases at V and 6 bases at J, leaving 7 bases unmatched. The CDR3 DNA reads TGTGCCAGCAGCCCATTACTAGCGGGAGGGTCCAATGAGCAGTTCTTC. It encodes CASSPLLAGGSNEQFF.

The V call is TRBV28, the J call TRBJ1-4, with TRBD1 matching over 7 bases. CDR3 length equals 17 residues. Per the germline V gene, CDR1 is MDHEN and CDR2 is SYDVKM. V lost 7 bases, J lost 7 bases, and 18 bases stayed unmatched. Written as DNA, the CDR3 is TGTGCCAGCACCCCTCCTGTGAAACAGGGGAATACTGAAAAACTGTTTTTT. This codes for CASTPPVKQGNTEKLFF.

This sequence joins TRBV29-1 and TRBJ2-1; 9 bases agree with TRBD2. V lost 8 bases to trimming and J lost 8 bases; unmatched junction nucleotides: 7. The CDR3 extends over 12 amino acids. Germline assignment: CDR1 SQVTM and CDR2 ANQGSEA. In DNA form, the CDR3 reads TGCAGCTCCTCGGGCGGGGGGGATGAGCAGTTCTTC. This gives the protein CSSSGGGDEQFF.